The TCR beta chain described here comes from a study of blood T cell repertoires in COVID-19. The overall study: Whether acute or convalescent, the COVID-19 samples came from the United States, Italy and Spain. The cDNA or gDNA used as material had been derived from T cells, B-cell-depleted T cells, or PBMCs.

This clone was seen only a few times. As originally analysed: Cell counts per sample came from amplifying reference gene primers. Repertoires were generated with immunoSEQ multiplex PCR, while TCRdb's copy carries only in-frame clones and drops some. Clone size and the V and J calls come from that table; the DNA yielded D and trimming. The table has approximately 130,000 clones, about 76% seen once. Germline loops: CDR1 SEHNR, CDR2 FQNEAQ (reference sequence). The CDR3 is made up of 15 amino acids. V lost 1 base, J lost 5 bases, and 3 bases stayed unmatched. The source material was peripheral blood. This chain connects TRBV7-9 to TRBJ1-4; 8 bases are shared with TRBD1. The receptor's source is an elderly man with acute or convalescent COVID-19. The CDR3 DNA reads TGTGCCAGCAGCTTAGGGGGGACAGGCAATGAAAAACTGTTTTTT. Its translation is CASSLGGTGNEKLFF.